The 5 T cell receptor beta chains below were found in one sample sequenced in a study of T cell repertoires in cytomegalovirus infection. TCRdb independently ran MiXCR on the reads; one entry per CDR3 protein. The repertoire consists of 70,000 to 85,000 distinct CDR3 sequences, with about 37% occurring once and the leading ten covering over 90%. For these TCRs, the target antigens are not known. Specimen: CD8+ T cells from cultured PBMCs, collected from culture after CMV antigen stimulation. These receptors came from a human donor in good health (CMV status not recorded). Some clones in this sample may be carry-over from other donors' samples.

This clonotype was counted only a few times. The V call is TRBV7-2, the J call TRBJ2-2; TRBD1 is a possible D gene (6 bases). This CDR3 contains 14 residues. V was clipped by 4 bases and J by 7 bases, with 13 bases between them. Germline values: CDR1 SGHTA, CDR2 FQGNSA. The CDR3 spells CASSSQGRGGELFF. CDR3 nucleotide sequence: TGTGCCAGCAGCTCCCAGGGGCGCGGCGGGGAGCTGTTTTTT.

V and J are TRBV27 and TRBJ2-3; the D is unclear. Germline lookup yields CDR1 MNHEY and CDR2 SMNVEV (reference sequence). The CDR3 length is 12 residues. With 5 bases removed from V and 4 bases from J, the gap between germline ends came to 7 bases. The CDR3 DNA reads as TGTGCCAGCAGTATGCACCCAGATACGCAGTATTTT. The encoded protein is CASSMHPDTQYF.

The CDR3 DNA follows: TGTGCCAGTAGTATCCCCTCAGTGGGGGGGGTCGGCGAGCAGTACTTC. Encoded protein: CASSIPSVGGVGEQYF. The V and J genes are TRBV19 and TRBJ2-7; 7 nucleotides line up with TRBD2. Germline V CDR1 and CDR2: LNHDA, SQIVND (reference sequence). V was pared by 3 bases and J by 6 bases, with 14 bases of the junction left unmatched. This CDR3 spans 16 amino acids.

The V and J genes are TRBV27 and TRBJ1-2; D might be TRBD1 (6 bases). Trimming cost V 4 bases and J 6 bases, with 15 bases left between them. Germline CDR1 and CDR2: MNHEY and SMNVEV (reference sequence). This CDR3 contains 14 residues. The CDR3 is CASSWGGGVDGYTF. CDR3 nucleotide sequence: TGTGCCAGCAGTTGGGGAGGGGGGGTAGATGGCTACACCTTC.

J is TRBJ2-5 and V is TRBV7-2; D uncertain. Germline V gene lookup returns CDR1 SGHTA and CDR2 FQGNSA. Trimming left V 2 bases short and J 5 bases short, with 15 bases between. CDR3 length: 15 residues. This CDR3 reads CASSLRVTPRETQYF. Here the CDR3 DNA reads TGTGCCAGCAGCTTACGGGTCACCCCCCGTGAGACCCAGTACTTC.